Listed below are T cell receptor beta chains from one sample, sequenced in a study of T cells after yellow fever vaccination. TCRdb re-analysed the 5' RACE reads in MiXCR, keeping a single row per CDR3 protein. Here the sample spans a few hundred thousand distinct CDR3 sequences, under 25% being singletons. Material: PBMCs, obtained 15 days after the yellow fever booster vaccination. Source of these receptors: a young man who received the YFV17D yellow fever vaccine. CDR3s include the opening cysteine and the closing phenylalanine or tryptophan. The D gene is left open where the match is weak. Clone sizes are given selectively: once, few, many, or a class where the clone is expanded.

length: 14
size: .
D: .
V: TRBV10-1
J: TRBJ2-7
DNA: TGCGCCAGCATATCGACTGTCCCAAATTACGAGCAGTACTTC
CDR3: CASISTVPNYEQYF

length: 15
size: .
D: .
V: TRBV7-2
J: TRBJ2-1
DNA: TGTGCCAGCAGCCCCCGACCTGGACGATACAATGAGCAGTTCTTC
CDR3: CASSPRPGRYNEQFF

length: 16
size: few
D: TRBD1
V: TRBV12-3/TRBV12-4
J: TRBJ1-2
DNA: TGTGCCAGCAGTTTAGAGGGCAGGGGGTATGACTATGGCTACACCTTC
CDR3: CASSLEGRGYDYGYTF

length: 12
size: .
D: TRBD2
V: TRBV29-1
J: TRBJ2-1
DNA: TGCAGCTCGACTAGCGGGACGGATGAGCAGTTCTTC
CDR3: CSSTSGTDEQFF

length: 15
size: few
D: .
V: TRBV5-5
J: TRBJ1-6
DNA: TGTGCCAGCAGCTTGCAAGGACTGTTGAATTCACCCCTCCACTTT
CDR3: CASSLQGLLNSPLHF

length: 13
size: .
D: .
V: TRBV12-3/TRBV12-4
J: TRBJ2-1
DNA: TGTGCCAGCAGTTCTTGGACCTACAATGAGCAGTTCTTC
CDR3: CASSSWTYNEQFF

length: 14
size: few
D: .
V: TRBV5-1
J: TRBJ2-1
DNA: TGCGCCAGCAGCTTGTTTGCGGGACCAAATGAGCAGTTCTTC
CDR3: CASSLFAGPNEQFF

length: 12
size: many
D: TRBD2
V: TRBV29-1
J: TRBJ2-7
DNA: TGCAGCGTTGGCACTAGCGGTTGGGAGCAGTACTTC
CDR3: CSVGTSGWEQYF

length: 15
size: .
D: .
V: TRBV18
J: TRBJ2-2
DNA: TGTGCCAGCTCACCACTGGCGGTCGGTGCCGGGGAGCTGTTTTTT
CDR3: CASSPLAVGAGELFF

length: 15
size: .
D: .
V: TRBV20-1
J: TRBJ2-4
DNA: TGCAGTGCTAGCCCCTCAGGGTTAGCCAAAAACATTCAGTACTTC
CDR3: CSASPSGLAKNIQYF

length: 14
size: .
D: .
V: TRBV5-4
J: TRBJ2-5
DNA: TGTGCCAGCAGCTTGGGGCACGGTGGGGAGACCCAGTACTTC
CDR3: CASSLGHGGETQYF

length: 13
size: few
D: .
V: TRBV24-1
J: TRBJ2-3
DNA: TGTGCCACCAGTACCGGGGGCACAGATACGCAGTATTTT
CDR3: CATSTGGTDTQYF

length: 15
size: many
D: .
V: TRBV5-1
J: TRBJ2-2
DNA: TGCGCCAGCATCAGAGGGGCAGACCCAACCGGGGAGCTGTTTTTT
CDR3: CASIRGADPTGELFF

length: 14
size: .
D: .
V: TRBV12-3/TRBV12-4
J: TRBJ1-3
DNA: TGTGCCAGCAGTTTTCGCCTCTCTGGAAACACCATATATTTT
CDR3: CASSFRLSGNTIYF

length: 14
size: .
D: .
V: TRBV6-5
J: TRBJ2-3
DNA: TGTGCCAGCAGTTACGGTGCGGGGTTAGATACGCAGTATTTT
CDR3: CASSYGAGLDTQYF

length: 14
size: .
D: .
V: TRBV10-2
J: TRBJ2-7
DNA: TGCGCCAGCTGGGCTGGGGTACTCTCCTACGAGCAGTACTTC
CDR3: CASWAGVLSYEQYF

length: 13
size: .
D: .
V: TRBV19
J: TRBJ1-2
DNA: TGTGCCAGTATGACCGACACTAACTATGGCTACACCTTC
CDR3: CASMTDTNYGYTF

length: 13
size: many
D: .
V: TRBV11-2
J: TRBJ2-7
DNA: TGTGCCAGCAGCTTAGGTTTTTCGGAAGAGCAGTACTTC
CDR3: CASSLGFSEEQYF

length: 13
size: .
D: .
V: TRBV20-1
J: TRBJ1-5
DNA: TGCAGTGCTAGGGGGTGGGGTAATCAGCCCCAGCATTTT
CDR3: CSARGWGNQPQHF

length: 17
size: few
D: TRBD1
V: TRBV7-2
J: TRBJ2-2
DNA: TGTGCCAGCAGCCCTATCCCTGGGACAGGGAACACCGGGGAGCTGTTTTTT
CDR3: CASSPIPGTGNTGELFF

length: 14
size: .
D: .
V: TRBV5-1
J: TRBJ1-6
DNA: TGCGCCAGCAGCGTAGGACAGAATAATTCACCCCTCCACTTT
CDR3: CASSVGQNNSPLHF

length: 18
size: .
D: TRBD2
V: TRBV24-1
J: TRBJ2-3
DNA: TGTGCCACCAGCCACCCTGATGGCACTAGCGGAGCGACAGATACGCAGTATTTT
CDR3: CATSHPDGTSGATDTQYF

length: 17
size: many
D: TRBD1
V: TRBV6-5
J: TRBJ2-4
DNA: TGTGCCAGCAGTTACTCGTCGACAGGGGTAGCCAAAAACATTCAGTACTTC
CDR3: CASSYSSTGVAKNIQYF

length: 12
size: few
D: .
V: TRBV6-5
J: TRBJ2-7
DNA: TGTGCCAGCACGGCAGTGAACTACGAGCAGTACTTC
CDR3: CASTAVNYEQYF

length: 15
size: .
D: .
V: TRBV12-3/TRBV12-4
J: TRBJ1-2
DNA: TGTGCCAGCAGGTTAGAACAGGGTTACAATGATGGCTACACCTTC
CDR3: CASRLEQGYNDGYTF

length: 14
size: few
D: TRBD2
V: TRBV20-1
J: TRBJ2-1
DNA: TGCAGTGCTAAGAGGACTAGCGGGCTCGATGAGCAGTTCTTC
CDR3: CSAKRTSGLDEQFF

length: 15
size: few
D: .
V: TRBV28
J: TRBJ2-1
DNA: TGTGCCAGCAGTTTAAATGGCCTGTCCTACAATGAGCAGTTCTTC
CDR3: CASSLNGLSYNEQFF

length: 13
size: .
D: .
V: TRBV5-1
J: TRBJ2-1
DNA: TGCGCCAGCGCGAAGGGAGAGATGAATGAGCAGTTCTTC
CDR3: CASAKGEMNEQFF

length: 15
size: many
D: .
V: TRBV7-9
J: TRBJ1-5
DNA: TGTGCCAGCAGTGCTGGGGCGTTGGGCAATCAGCCCCAGCATTTT
CDR3: CASSAGALGNQPQHF

length: 14
size: .
D: .
V: TRBV20-1
J: TRBJ2-2
DNA: TGCAGTGCTAGCCCGACTACGAACACCGGGGAGCTGTTTTTT
CDR3: CSASPTTNTGELFF

length: 15
size: .
D: .
V: TRBV29-1
J: TRBJ2-3
DNA: TGCAGCGTTCTACCCGGGTCCGGGGGTCCAGATACGCAGTATTTT
CDR3: CSVLPGSGGPDTQYF

length: 16
size: .
D: TRBD2
V: TRBV5-8
J: TRBJ2-3
DNA: TGTGCCAGCAGCTGGGGGCTAGCGGGATCCACAGATACGCAGTATTTT
CDR3: CASSWGLAGSTDTQYF

length: 14
size: once
D: .
V: TRBV20-1
J: TRBJ2-1
DNA: TGCAGTGCTAGAGCGAGTGGTCGACACAATGAGCAGTTCTTC
CDR3: CSARASGRHNEQFF

length: 13
size: few
D: .
V: TRBV7-2
J: TRBJ1-2
DNA: TGTGCCAGCAGCTTAGGGGGGACGGATGGCTACACCTTC
CDR3: CASSLGGTDGYTF

length: 14
size: few
D: .
V: TRBV20-1
J: TRBJ2-1
DNA: TGCAGTGCTATCCGACTGGGCTCCTACAATGAGCAGTTCTTC
CDR3: CSAIRLGSYNEQFF

length: 15
size: few
D: .
V: TRBV12-5
J: TRBJ2-7
DNA: TGTGCTAGTGGTTTTTCTCGGGACAATATCTACGAGCAGTACTTC
CDR3: CASGFSRDNIYEQYF

length: 15
size: .
D: TRBD2
V: TRBV7-2
J: TRBJ2-5
DNA: TGTGCCAGCAGCAGCCACCTAGCGGGAGCAGAGACCCAGTACTTC
CDR3: CASSSHLAGAETQYF

length: 15
size: .
D: .
V: TRBV4-1
J: TRBJ2-7
DNA: TGCGCCAGCAGCTTCTCTCCGGGGCCCCTCTACGAGCAGTACTTC
CDR3: CASSFSPGPLYEQYF

length: 12
size: few
D: .
V: TRBV7-9
J: TRBJ2-7
DNA: TGTGCCAGCAGCTTAGATGGGGGCGAGCAGTACTTC
CDR3: CASSLDGGEQYF

length: 11
size: few
D: .
V: TRBV29-1
J: TRBJ2-5
DNA: TGCAGCGCCCCGCTAGGGGGGGACCAGTACTTC
CDR3: CSAPLGGDQYF

length: 15
size: few
D: .
V: TRBV5-1
J: TRBJ2-1
DNA: TGCGCCAGCAGCTTGGCCCAAGCGGGCTGGGATGAGCAGTTCTTC
CDR3: CASSLAQAGWDEQFF

length: 13
size: .
D: .
V: TRBV7-2
J: TRBJ1-1
DNA: TGTGCCAGCAGCTTGGGGCCAGTCAATGAAGCTTTCTTT
CDR3: CASSLGPVNEAFF